The clone carrying this TCR beta chain was observed a few times. What it recognizes is unknown. RNA transcripts yielded amplified TCR beta CDR3 regions. A set of HTBI primers served as the primers for a first-round RT-PCR of the TCR CDR3. MiXCR, applied by TCRdb to the multiplex PCR reads, yields one record per CDR3 protein. The profile shows 400,000 or so distinct CDR3 sequences, about an eighth of them singletons. This sample was included in a study of T cells in Graves' hyperthyroidism and ophthalmopathy. Overall study findings and caveats: Blood also held most thyroid clonotypes expanded beyond 0.001.

PBMCs came from more than 9.5 ml fresh peripheral blood. Germline V gene lookup returns CDR1 MNHNS and CDR2 SASEGT. The V gene lost 6 bases and the J gene lost 6 bases, with 17 bases spanning the gap. This CDR3 is 15 amino acids long. Sample: blood. The sequence derives from a man in his fifties or sixties with Graves' ophthalmopathy. The rearrangement uses TRBV6-1 and TRBJ1-4; no clear D. The CDR3 DNA follows: TGTGCCAGCAGACAGACCGGACTACACCATGAAAAACTGTTTTTT. Translating gives CASRQTGLHHEKLFF.